The clone carrying this T cell receptor beta chain turned up a few times. Its target is unknown. The CDR3 sequence is 15 residues long. From germline, CDR1 is MGHDK and CDR2 SYGVNS. Trimming stripped 8 bases from V and 0 bases from J, with 14 bases between. This sample is part of a study of T cell repertoires in cytomegalovirus infection. TCRdb independently ran MiXCR on the reads; one entry per CDR3 protein. The table lists 700,000 to 850,000 distinct CDR3 sequences, about 31% of them singletons, with over 10% in the top ten. This clonotype was sampled from a human donor in good health (CMV status not recorded). Some clones in this sample may be carry-over from other donors' samples. The genes are TRBV25-1 and TRBJ2-1; D is perhaps TRBD2 (6 bases). Material: cultured CD8+ T cells from PBMCs, obtained from culture after CMV antigen stimulation. Here the CDR3 reads CASGHWRGSYNEQFF. CDR3 DNA: TGTGCCAGCGGCCATTGGCGGGGCTCCTACAATGAGCAGTTCTTC.